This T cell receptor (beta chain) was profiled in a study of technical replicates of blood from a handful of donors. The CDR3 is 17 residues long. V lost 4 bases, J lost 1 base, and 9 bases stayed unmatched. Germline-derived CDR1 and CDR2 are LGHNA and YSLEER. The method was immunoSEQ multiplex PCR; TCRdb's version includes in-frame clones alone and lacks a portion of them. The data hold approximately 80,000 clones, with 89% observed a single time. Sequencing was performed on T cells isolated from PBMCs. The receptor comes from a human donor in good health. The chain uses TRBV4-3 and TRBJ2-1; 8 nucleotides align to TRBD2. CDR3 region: CASSRESGGRSYNEQFF. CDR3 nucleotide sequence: TGCGCCAGCAGCCGCGAGTCTGGCGGGAGGTCCTACAATGAGCAGTTCTTC.